This T cell receptor beta chain was profiled in a study of cytomegalovirus exposure and HLA in healthy donors. Study overall: Within the Caucasian-associated ancestry cluster were 81% of the roughly 400 genotyped donors.

Study-wide points: For cytomegalovirus status, the classifier reportedly gave diagnoses with high specificity and sensitivity. In a later analysis, at a false discovery rate of 0.05, about 17,000 TCR beta sequences matched HLA alleles.

Primers for the PCR totalled 60 Vbeta and 13 Jbeta. TCRdb's table, derived via immunoSEQ multiplex PCR, lists solely in-frame clones and lacks some. In the table there are 120,000 or so clones, more than 70% of which are singletons. Of note for this clone: The antigen is unknown.

This sequence originates from a man aged 45-65 years in good health and CMV-seropositive. Material for sequencing was PBMCs.

In DNA, the CDR3 is TGTGCCACCGCCCATCTACAGGGGGCGCAGCATGGCTACACCTTC. It is translated as CATAHLQGAQHGYTF. The chain employs TRBV15 and TRBJ1-2, with 9 bases that match TRBD1. With V trimmed by 8 bases and J by 6 bases, 13 bases remained unmatched. The V gene's germline CDR1 is LNHNV and CDR2 YYDKDF (reference sequence). The CDR3 sequence is 15 residues long.